The 20 T cell receptor beta chains below come from one sample, sequenced in a study of CD8 T cells in Susac syndrome. cDNA came from roughly 0.53 to 1 ug RNA primed by random hexamers. TCRdb independently ran MiXCR on the immunoSEQ multiplex PCR reads; one entry per CDR3 protein. The sample includes over 200,000 distinct CDR3 sequences, 95% of them seen just once. The material sequenced was CD4+ T cells from PBMCs. Source of these receptors: a human donor with multiple sclerosis.

CDR3 nucleotide sequence: TGTGCCTGGAGAGACCGGGACAGGGATGGCTACACCTTC. It codes for CAWRDRDRDGYTF. The chain combines TRBV30 with TRBJ1-2, with 9 positions matching TRBD1. Germline trimming cut 3 bases from V and 6 bases from J; bases unmatched to any gene: 5. Germline CDR1 and CDR2: GTSNPN and SVGIG (reference sequence). CDR3 length: 13 residues.

The chain couples TRBV20-1 to TRBJ2-7, with unresolved D. Germline-derived CDR1 and CDR2 are DFQATT and SNEGSKA (reference sequence). The CDR3 is 12 residues long. V was cut by 3 bases and J by 3 bases, with 9 bases left in between. CDR3 sequence (DNA): TGCAGTGCTAGCCTACAGAACTACGAGCAGTACGTC. It specifies CSASLQNYEQYV.

The genes are TRBV25-1 and TRBJ2-1; D remains ambiguous. Germline CDR1 MGHDK, CDR2 SYGVNS. V gave up 3 bases and J gave up 8 bases, with 11 bases separating them. The CDR3 contains 13 residues. CDR3 nucleotide sequence: TGTGCCAGCAGTGACCCGACGATGGATGAGCAGTTCTTC. Translation: CASSDPTMDEQFF.

This sequence joins TRBV6-6 and TRBJ1-2; 7 bases are a match to TRBD1. V lost 11 bases, J lost 2 bases, and 5 bases stayed unmatched. Germline V gene sequence: CDR1 MNHNY, CDR2 SVGAGI (reference sequence). This CDR3 has 12 amino acids. DNA for the CDR3: TGTGCCGGACAACAGGGGAACTATGGCTACACCTTC. As protein: CAGQQGNYGYTF.

The chain links TRBV20-1 to TRBJ2-5, with D unresolved. The germline V gene has CDR1 DFQATT and CDR2 SNEGSKA (reference sequence). Trimming pared 3 bases from V and 2 bases from J, leaving 7 bases between. This CDR3 is built from 12 residues. Here the CDR3 DNA reads TGCAGTGCTAGGGTCAGACAAGAGACCCAGTACTTC. Encoded protein: CSARVRQETQYF.

The chain recombines TRBV27 with TRBJ2-5; D ambiguous. Germline V lookup: CDR1 MNHEY, CDR2 SMNVEV (reference sequence). The CDR3 runs 13 residues. Trimming removed 8 bases at V and 4 bases at J, with 14 bases between. The CDR3 here is CASSPLARETQYF. CDR3 sequence (DNA): TGTGCCAGCTCACCCCTGGCAAGAGAGACCCAGTACTTC.

The chain carries TRBV20-1 and TRBJ2-7; D possibly matches TRBD1 or TRBD2 (5 bases each). The CDR3 spans 12 residues. Looked up from germline, CDR1 is DFQATT and CDR2 is SNEGSKA (reference sequence). The V end lost 3 bases, the J end lost 3 bases, and 9 bases lay between the germline ends. The CDR3 coding sequence is TGCAGTGCTAGGCGAGGGGTCTACGAGCAGTACTTC. It encodes CSARRGVYEQYF.

On this clonotype itself: An end of the junction does not agree with germline; a read error may underlie this. The chain combines TRBV20-1 with TRBJ1-2; D not certain. Germline V gene sequence: CDR1 DFQATT, CDR2 SNEGSKA (reference sequence). The CDR3 is made up of 12 amino acids. This chain's CDR3 is CSAGERDYGYTF. The CDR3 DNA sequence: TGCAGTGCTGGAGAGCGCGACTATGGCTACACCTTC.

J is TRBJ1-6 and V is TRBV3-1; TRBD1 aligns across 9 bases. The CDR3 is 14 amino acids. In germline, CDR1 is LGHDT, CDR2 YNNKEL (reference sequence). J gave up 10 bases and V 3 bases, and 4 bases lay outside the gene matches. In DNA form, the CDR3 reads TGTGCCAGCAGCCACCGGGACAGGGAATCACCCCTCCACTTT. Its protein product is CASSHRDRESPLHF.

J is TRBJ2-1 and V is TRBV4-2; unclear D gene. CDR1 and CDR2 from the germline V gene are LGHNA and YNFKEQ. The CDR3 consists of 14 residues. V lost 1 base, J lost 5 bases, and 9 bases lay in between. CDR3 bases: TGTGCCAGCAGCCAAGGAAGGGTGGACAATGAGCAGTTCTTC. Translating gives CASSQGRVDNEQFF.

The V call is TRBV12-3 or TRBV12-4, the J call TRBJ1-2; 7 bases fit TRBD1. This CDR3 is 15 amino acids long. V was pared by 5 bases and J by 3 bases, with 9 bases of the junction left unmatched. For the CDR3, the DNA is TGTGCCAGCAGTAACACAGGGGATGGGGACTATGGCTACACCTTC. Translation gives CASSNTGDGDYGYTF.

The chain joins TRBV29-1 to TRBJ1-1; tentatively, D is TRBD1 (5 bases). The CDR3 sequence is 13 residues long. Trimming cost V 7 bases and J 4 bases, with 16 bases left between them. The germline V gene has CDR1 SQVTM and CDR2 ANQGSEA. CDR3 sequence (DNA): TGCAGCGCGGGGGGTGGGCCTGGCACTGAAGCTTTCTTT. It is translated as CSAGGGPGTEAFF. The variable domain in full, completed from reference TRBV29-1 and TRBJ1-1, reads SAVISQKPSRDICQRGTSLTIQCQVDSQVTMMFWYRQQPGQSLTLIATANQGSEATYESGFVIDKFPISRPNLTFSTLTVSNMSPEDSSIYLCSAGGGPGTEAFFGQGTRLTVV.

This chain joins TRBV2 and TRBJ2-3; 9 bases agree with TRBD1. This CDR3 comprises 12 residues. Per germline, CDR1 SNHLY and CDR2 FYNNEI. Trimming cost V 6 bases and J 5 bases; bases outside gene matches: 0. In DNA, the CDR3 is TGTGCCAGCAGGGACAGGGGAGATACGCAGTATTTT. Translation: CASRDRGDTQYF.

The gene calls are TRBV5-1 and TRBJ2-3; tentatively, D is TRBD1 (6 bases). Germline values: CDR1 SGHRS, CDR2 YFSETQ. This CDR3 is 14 amino acids long. V was trimmed by 4 bases and J by 2 bases, leaving 11 bases between them. DNA for the CDR3: TGCGCCAGCAGCATACAGGGATTCACAGATACGCAGTATTTT. Protein product: CASSIQGFTDTQYF.

The genes are TRBV5-4 and TRBJ1-1, with TRBD1 matching over 10 bases. CDR3 length: 15 residues. The ends lost 2 bases at V and 4 bases at J; junction bases unmatched: 5. CDR1 is SGHNT, CDR2 YYREEE, per germline (reference sequence). Written as DNA, the CDR3 is TGTGCCAGCAGCTTAAAGACAGGGGGCCTCACTGAAGCTTTCTTT. Its translation: CASSLKTGGLTEAFF.

J is TRBJ1-1 and V is TRBV18; D may be TRBD1 (5 bases). The CDR3 contains 13 residues. Germline V CDR1 and CDR2: KGHSH, LQKENI. Trimming stripped 3 bases from V and 3 bases from J, with 8 bases between. The CDR3 loop reads CASSPGVDTEAFF. CDR3 DNA: TGTGCCAGCTCACCGGGGGTGGACACTGAAGCTTTCTTT.

V gene TRBV3-1 combines with J gene TRBJ2-5; D gene uncertain. The germline CDR1 and CDR2 sequences are LGHDT and YNNKEL (reference sequence). V was trimmed by 4 bases and J by 7 bases, leaving 13 bases between them. There are 13 residues in the CDR3. The CDR3 is CASSLGGLGTQYF. The CDR3 nucleotides are TGTGCCAGCAGCCTGGGTGGGCTGGGGACCCAGTACTTC.

The chain has TRBV19 and TRBJ2-7; 8 bases fit TRBD1. In germline, CDR1 is LNHDA, CDR2 SQIVND (reference sequence). The CDR3 extends over 15 amino acids. Germline trimming cut 6 bases from V and 7 bases from J; bases unmatched to any gene: 14. The CDR3 DNA is TGTGCCAGTAGACAGGACAGGGAAGCGGCTAGTGAGCAGTACTTC. This gives the protein CASRQDREAASEQYF.

The J gene is TRBJ1-2, the V gene TRBV30; tentatively, D is TRBD1 (5 bases). The CDR3 is 13 residues long. The germline CDR1 and CDR2 sequences are GTSNPN and SVGIG (reference sequence). The V end lost 2 bases, the J end lost 7 bases, and 14 bases lay between the germline ends. DNA for the CDR3: TGTGCCTGGAGTCCCTACAGGAGTCCTGGCTACACCTTC. Protein: CAWSPYRSPGYTF.

V gene TRBV7-9 combines with J gene TRBJ2-1; tentative D call: TRBD2 (5 bases). Between the trimmed V and J ends, which lost 11 bases and 6 bases, there was a span of 14 bases. CDR1 and CDR2 from the germline V gene are SEHNR and FQNEAQ (reference sequence). This CDR3 has 12 amino acids. The CDR3 DNA is TGTGCCGTGAAGGGAGTGACCAATGAGCAGTTCTTC. This gives the protein CAVKGVTNEQFF.